The 13 T cell receptor beta chains below come from one sample, sequenced in a study of OX40 agonist ivuxolimab in advanced cancers. Clones were read by immunoSEQ multiplex PCR, and TCRdb kept only the in-frame ones, dropping some. The sample has 50,000 to 70,000 clones; roughly nine tenths are singletons. Sequences were derived from CD4+ or CD8+ T cells sorted from blood, sampled in a trial of the OX40 agonist ivuxolimab. These receptors were collected from an adult with an advanced solid tumor such as melanoma, head and neck, liver or kidney cancer.

This rearrangement joins TRBV9 to TRBJ1-2; D uncertain. V was trimmed by 3 bases and J by 2 bases, leaving 8 bases between them. The CDR3 has 13 residues. Germline V gene data show CDR1 as SGDLS and CDR2 as YYNGEE. The CDR3: CASSEELNYGYTF. In DNA, the CDR3 is TGTGCCAGCAGCGAAGAACTCAACTATGGCTACACCTTC.

The chain combines TRBV29-1 with TRBJ1-4; D is perhaps TRBD1 (5 bases). This CDR3 spans 14 amino acids. Per the germline V gene, CDR1 is SQVTM and CDR2 is ANQGSEA. Trimming stripped 5 bases from V and 2 bases from J, with 12 bases between. The CDR3 nucleotides are TGCAGCGTTTTAGACAGCACCACTAATGAAAAACTGTTTTTT. Translating gives CSVLDSTTNEKLFF. Variable domain in full (rest from reference TRBV29-1 and TRBJ1-4): SAVISQKPSRDICQRGTSLTIQCQVDSQVTMMFWYRQQPGQSLTLIATANQGSEATYESGFVIDKFPISRPNLTFSTLTVSNMSPEDSSIYLCSVLDSTTNEKLFFGSGTQLSVL.

V is TRBV7-8 and J is TRBJ1-4, with 9 nucleotides matching TRBD1. V lost 5 bases to trimming and J lost 8 bases; unmatched junction nucleotides: 9. This CDR3 contains 15 residues. Per germline, CDR1 SGHVS and CDR2 FQNEAQ. The chain's CDR3 is CASSARDRVREKLFF. The CDR3 DNA follows: TGTGCCAGCAGCGCCCGGGACAGGGTGAGGGAAAAACTGTTTTTT.

The CDR3 here is CASSFGGASYEQYF. The CDR3 nucleotides are TGTGCCAGCAGCTTTGGCGGGGCCTCCTACGAGCAGTACTTC. The rearrangement links TRBV5-4 to TRBJ2-5; TRBD2 might be the D (6 bases). The J call is doubtful: the DNA matches TRBJ2-7 better. The CDR3 loop spans 14 amino acids. Looked up from germline, CDR1 is SGHNT and CDR2 is YYREEE (reference sequence).

J is TRBJ2-1 and V is TRBV27; no clear D gene. The germline V and J ends were trimmed by 5 bases and 3 bases, with 8 bases remaining between them. The CDR3 contains 13 residues. The V gene's germline CDR1 is MNHEY and CDR2 SMNVEV (reference sequence). The CDR3 DNA is TGTGCCAGCAGTCCTACTAACTACAATGAGCAGTTCTTC. Residues: CASSPTNYNEQFF.

The chain combines TRBV15 with TRBJ2-7; TRBD1 is a possible D gene (6 bases). Germline V CDR1 and CDR2: LNHNV, YYDKDF (reference sequence). This CDR3 comprises 17 residues. The CDR3 DNA sequence: TGTGCCACCAGCAGAGATGGGGGCAGCTTGTCCGCCGGGGTAGTGCGGGTC. It encodes CATSRDGGSLSAGVVRV.

The chain uses TRBV5-1 and TRBJ2-7, with 12 bases identical to TRBD1. The CDR3 extends over 18 amino acids. Trimming removed 0 bases from V and 2 bases from J; junction bases left unmatched: 9. Germline CDR1 is SGHRS and CDR2 is YFSETQ. DNA for the CDR3: TGCGCCAGCAGCTTGGAAGGGGGACAGGGGGCGCATCCCTACGAGCAGTACTTC. Protein sequence: CASSLEGGQGAHPYEQYF.

This chain links TRBV5-5 with TRBJ2-7; 11 nucleotides agree with TRBD2. V was pared by 4 bases and J by 4 bases, with 7 bases of the junction left unmatched. The CDR3 is 15 amino acids. Germline CDR1 reads SGHKS; CDR2 reads YYEKEE (reference sequence). The CDR3 nucleotides read TGTGCCAGCAGCCGACTAGCGGGAACACTTTACGAGCAGTACTTC. Translated: CASSRLAGTLYEQYF. The full variable domain, in which reference TRBV5-5 and TRBJ2-7 provide the parts outside the CDR3, is DAGVTQSPTHLIKTRGQQVTLRCSPISGHKSVSWYQQVLGQGPQFIFQYYEKEERGRGNFPDRFSARQFPNYSSELNVNALLLGDSALYLCASSRLAGTLYEQYFGPGTRLTVT.

This clone has just one count. The rearrangement joins TRBV30 to TRBJ2-7; D not resolved. Germline V gene sequence: CDR1 GTSNPN, CDR2 SVGIG (reference sequence). This CDR3 has 14 residues. With 0 bases removed from V and 0 bases from J, the gap between germline ends came to 9 bases. This CDR3 reads CAWSVRGISYEQYF. The CDR3 DNA follows: TGTGCCTGGAGTGTACGTGGGATCTCCTACGAGCAGTACTTC.

Only a few counts were recorded for this clone. The genes are TRBV19 and TRBJ2-7; TRBD2 might be the D (5 bases). With 1 base removed from V and 2 bases from J, the gap between germline ends came to 12 bases. Looked up from germline, CDR1 is LNHDA and CDR2 is SQIVND (reference sequence). The CDR3 extends over 15 amino acids. The CDR3 protein is CASSIGGSHPYEQYF. DNA of the CDR3: TGTGCCAGTAGTATAGGCGGGTCCCACCCCTACGAGCAGTACTTC.

This clone occurred once. The chain couples TRBV5-4 to TRBJ2-5; D is uncertain. Germline CDR1 and CDR2: SGHNT and YYREEE (reference sequence). V was trimmed by 0 bases and J by 3 bases, leaving 9 bases between them. The CDR3 length is 14 residues. In DNA, the CDR3 is TGTGCCAGCAGCTTGGGTGCGGAGAAAGAGACCCAGTACTTC. This gives the protein CASSLGAEKETQYF.

The chain combines TRBV19 with TRBJ2-3, with D possibly matching TRBD1 (6 bases). The CDR3 length is 15 residues. The germline V gene encodes CDR1 LNHDA and CDR2 SQIVND (reference sequence). Trimming left V 4 bases short and J 0 bases short, with 11 bases between. DNA of the CDR3: TGTGCCAGTAGTACCGGGGACACCAGCACAGATACGCAGTATTTT. It yields the protein CASSTGDTSTDTQYF.

The chain is built from TRBV11-3 and TRBJ2-1; a possible D gene is TRBD2 (5 bases). Germline V gene sequence: CDR1 SGHNT, CDR2 YENEEA. The CDR3 length is 14 residues. The ends were cut back, 5 bases at V and 5 bases at J, with 13 bases in the middle. CDR3 nucleotide sequence: TGTGCCAGCAGCCCCCGGGGAGCGAACAATGAGCAGTTCTTC. Amino acid sequence: CASSPRGANNEQFF.